Reported below is one T cell receptor beta chain. The method was immunoSEQ multiplex PCR; TCRdb's version includes in-frame clones alone and lacks a portion of them. Of some 73,000 clones in the sample, 85% to 90% were seen once. This sample was included in a study of OX40 agonist ivuxolimab in advanced cancers. Whole-study context: The study gave patients intravenous ivuxolimab at 0.01 to 10 mg/kg every 2 weeks. A partial response was reached by three patients: one with hepatocellular carcinoma and two with cutaneous melanoma.

The V gene lost 3 bases and the J gene lost 4 bases, with 12 bases spanning the gap. Germline V gene sequence: CDR1 SGHVS, CDR2 FQNEAQ. This CDR3 is 14 amino acids long. The clonotype was recovered from an adult with an advanced solid tumor such as melanoma, head and neck, liver or kidney cancer. Sequencing was performed on CD4+ or CD8+ T cells sorted from blood, taken in a trial of the OX40 agonist ivuxolimab. This chain connects TRBV7-8 to TRBJ1-2, with no clear D. CDR3 protein: CASSLSNHPYGYTF. CDR3 in DNA: TGTGCCAGCAGCTTGTCCAACCACCCCTATGGCTACACCTTC.